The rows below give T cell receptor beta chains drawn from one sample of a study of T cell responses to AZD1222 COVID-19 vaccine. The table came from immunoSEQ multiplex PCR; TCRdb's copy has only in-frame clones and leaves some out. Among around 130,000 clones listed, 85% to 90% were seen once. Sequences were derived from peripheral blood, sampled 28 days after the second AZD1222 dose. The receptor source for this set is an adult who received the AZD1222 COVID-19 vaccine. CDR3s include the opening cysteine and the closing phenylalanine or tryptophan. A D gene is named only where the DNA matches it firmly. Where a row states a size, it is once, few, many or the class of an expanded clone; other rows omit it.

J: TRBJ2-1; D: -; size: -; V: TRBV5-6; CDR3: CASSFGSVNEQFF; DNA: TGTGCCAGCAGCTTTGGGTCGGTCAATGAGCAGTTCTTC
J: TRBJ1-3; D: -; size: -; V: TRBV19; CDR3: CASSSGQPGNTIYF; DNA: TGTGCCAGTAGTAGTGGACAGCCTGGAAACACCATATATTTT
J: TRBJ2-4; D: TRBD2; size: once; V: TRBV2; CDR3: CASSKGREDIQYF; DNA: TGTGCCAGCTCGAAGGGGAGGGAAGACATTCAGTACTTC
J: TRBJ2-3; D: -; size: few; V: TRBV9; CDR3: CASSVGAGLASTDTQYF; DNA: TGTGCCAGCAGCGTAGGAGCCGGACTGGCTAGCACAGATACGCAGTATTTT
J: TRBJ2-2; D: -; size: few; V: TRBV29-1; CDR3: CSVTRTDTTGELFF; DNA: TGCAGCGTTACCCGGACGGATACCACCGGGGAGCTGTTTTTT
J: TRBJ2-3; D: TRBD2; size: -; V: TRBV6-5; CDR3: CASSEGLATDTQYF; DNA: TGTGCCAGCAGCGAGGGACTAGCCACAGATACGCAGTATTTT
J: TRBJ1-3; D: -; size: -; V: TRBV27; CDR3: CASSRARGNTIYF; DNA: TGTGCCAGCAGTCGGGCGCGCGGAAACACCATATATTTT
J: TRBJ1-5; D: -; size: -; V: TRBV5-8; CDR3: CASSLDVSSNQPQHF; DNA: TGTGCCAGCAGCTTGGATGTCAGCAGCAATCAGCCCCAGCATTTT
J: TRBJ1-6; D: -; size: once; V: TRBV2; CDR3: CASTRSVYNSPLHF; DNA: TGTGCCAGCACCCGAAGCGTTTATAATTCACCCCTCCACTTT
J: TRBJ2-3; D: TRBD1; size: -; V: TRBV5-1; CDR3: CASSKTGELPLTDTQYF; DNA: TGCGCCAGCAGCAAGACAGGGGAGCTTCCTTTAACAGATACGCAGTATTTT
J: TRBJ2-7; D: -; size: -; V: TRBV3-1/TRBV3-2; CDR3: CASSHSLDYEQYF; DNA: TGTGCCAGCAGCCACTCCCTTGACTACGAGCAGTACTTC
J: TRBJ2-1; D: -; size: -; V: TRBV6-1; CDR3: CASSEYASVNEQFF; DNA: TGTGCCAGCAGTGAATATGCTAGCGTCAATGAGCAGTTCTTC
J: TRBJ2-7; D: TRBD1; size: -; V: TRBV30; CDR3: CAWSLRDSVRYEQYF; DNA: TGTGCCTGGAGCCTTCGGGACAGTGTCCGTTACGAGCAGTACTTC
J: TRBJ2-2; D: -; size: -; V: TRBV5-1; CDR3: CASRIGQNTGELFF; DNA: TGCGCCAGCAGAATAGGACAAAACACCGGGGAGCTGTTTTTT
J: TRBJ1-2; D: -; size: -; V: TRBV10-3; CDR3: CAISEGTPYGYTF; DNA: TGTGCCATCAGTGAGGGTACACCCTATGGCTACACCTTC
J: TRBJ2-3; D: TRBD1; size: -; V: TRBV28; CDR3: CASRSSGQGTDTQYF; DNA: TGTGCCAGCAGGTCCTCGGGACAGGGCACAGATACGCAGTATTTT
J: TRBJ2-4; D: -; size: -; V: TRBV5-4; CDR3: CASSLFEGRTKNIQYF; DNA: TGTGCCAGCAGCTTGTTCGAGGGACGAACCAAAAACATTCAGTACTTC
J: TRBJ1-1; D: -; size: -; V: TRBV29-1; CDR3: CSGRLAGLGSEAFF; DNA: TGCAGCGGACGACTGGCGGGGCTGGGCTCTGAAGCTTTCTTT
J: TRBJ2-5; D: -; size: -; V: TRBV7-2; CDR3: CASSLGHQETQYF; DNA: TGTGCCAGCAGCTTAGGGCATCAAGAGACCCAGTACTTC
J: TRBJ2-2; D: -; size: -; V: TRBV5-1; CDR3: CASSLDRNTGELFF; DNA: TGCGCCAGCAGCTTGGATCGGAACACCGGGGAGCTGTTTTTT
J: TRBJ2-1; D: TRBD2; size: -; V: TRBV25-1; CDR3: CASSARLAGGYNEQFF; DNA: TGTGCCAGCAGTGCCAGACTAGCGGGGGGCTACAATGAGCAGTTCTTC
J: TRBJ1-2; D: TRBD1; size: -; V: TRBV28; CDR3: CASIPDRAGGYTF; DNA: TGTGCCAGCATACCAGACAGGGCGGGTGGCTACACCTTC
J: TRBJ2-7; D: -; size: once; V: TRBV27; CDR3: CASSSSYEQYF; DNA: TGTGCCAGCAGTTCCTCCTACGAGCAGTACTTC
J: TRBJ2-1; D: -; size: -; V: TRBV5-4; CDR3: CASSFYNEQFF; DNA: TGTGCCAGCAGCTTCTACAATGAGCAGTTCTTC
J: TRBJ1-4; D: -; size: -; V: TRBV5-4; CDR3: CASSRQNINEKLFF; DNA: TGTGCCAGCAGCAGACAGAACATAAATGAAAAACTGTTTTTT
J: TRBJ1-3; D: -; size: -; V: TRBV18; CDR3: CASSPAEGTGNTIYF; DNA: TGTGCCAGCTCACCCGCGGAGGGGACTGGAAACACCATATATTTT
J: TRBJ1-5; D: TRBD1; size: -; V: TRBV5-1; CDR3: CASSLWGTGGNQPQHF; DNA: TGCGCCAGCAGCTTGTGGGGGACAGGGGGCAATCAGCCCCAGCATTTT
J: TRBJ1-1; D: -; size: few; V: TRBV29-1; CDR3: CSVAENTEAFF; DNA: TGCAGCGTTGCAGAGAACACTGAAGCTTTCTTT
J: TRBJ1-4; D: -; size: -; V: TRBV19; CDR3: CASSIGEKLFF; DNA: TGTGCCAGTAGTATAGGTGAAAAACTGTTTTTT
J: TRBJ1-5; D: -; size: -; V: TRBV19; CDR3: CASSRGDSINFSNQPQHF; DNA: TGTGCCAGTAGTAGGGGGGACTCTATCAACTTTAGCAATCAGCCCCAGCATTTT
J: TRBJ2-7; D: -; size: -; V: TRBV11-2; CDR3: CASSSDTLFGEQYF; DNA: TGTGCCAGCAGCTCCGACACGTTATTCGGCGAGCAGTACTTC
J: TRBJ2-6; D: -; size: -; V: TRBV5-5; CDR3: CASSPEGTRPSGANVLTF; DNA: TGTGCCAGCAGCCCGGAGGGGACACGTCCTTCTGGGGCCAACGTCCTGACTTTC
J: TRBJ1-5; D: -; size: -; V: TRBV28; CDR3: CASSSHTGYGHF; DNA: TGTGCCAGCAGTTCGCATACAGGTTACGGGCATTTT
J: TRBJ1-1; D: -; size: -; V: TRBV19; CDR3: CASSRGGMNTEAFF; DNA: TGTGCCAGTAGTAGGGGGGGCATGAACACTGAAGCTTTCTTT
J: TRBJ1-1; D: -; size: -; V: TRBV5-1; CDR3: CASSFRGGEAEAFF; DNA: TGCGCCAGCAGCTTTCGGGGGGGCGAGGCCGAAGCTTTCTTT
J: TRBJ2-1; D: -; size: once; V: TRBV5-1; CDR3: CASSLDYTSQFF; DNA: TGCGCCAGCAGCTTGGATTACACCTCGCAGTTCTTC
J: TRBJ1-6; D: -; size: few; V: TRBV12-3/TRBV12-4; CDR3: CASSSAKAPHF; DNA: TGTGCCAGCAGTTCCGCCAAGGCCCCTCACTTT
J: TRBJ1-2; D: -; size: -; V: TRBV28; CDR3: CASSFSTYGYTF; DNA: TGTGCCAGCAGTTTCAGTACGTATGGCTACACCTTC
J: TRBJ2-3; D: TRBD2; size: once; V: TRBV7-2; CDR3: CASSFSGRRGTDTQYF; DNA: TGTGCCAGCAGCTTTAGCGGGAGGAGGGGCACAGATACGCAGTATTTT
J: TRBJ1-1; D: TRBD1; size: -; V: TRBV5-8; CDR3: CASSWGPGGTEAFF; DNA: TGTGCCAGCAGCTGGGGTCCAGGGGGCACTGAAGCTTTCTTT
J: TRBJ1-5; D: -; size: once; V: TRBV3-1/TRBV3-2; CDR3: CASSQGQGNQPQHF; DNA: TGTGCCAGCAGCCAAGGCCAGGGGAATCAGCCCCAGCATTTT
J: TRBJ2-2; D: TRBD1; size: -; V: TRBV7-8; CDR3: CASSLVWTGGVGGNTGELFF; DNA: TGTGCCAGCAGCTTAGTTTGGACAGGGGGCGTAGGCGGGAACACCGGGGAGCTGTTTTTT
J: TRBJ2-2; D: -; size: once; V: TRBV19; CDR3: CASSLPGAGELFF; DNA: TGTGCCAGTAGTCTCCCAGGAGCGGGGGAGCTGTTTTTT
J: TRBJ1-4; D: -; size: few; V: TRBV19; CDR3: CASHLGSALLWGTNEKLFF; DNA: TGTGCCAGCCACCTGGGCTCGGCCCTTCTCTGGGGAACTAATGAAAAACTGTTTTTT
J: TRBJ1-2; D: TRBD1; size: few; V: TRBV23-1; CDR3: CASGTDYGYTF; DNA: TGCGCCAGCGGGACAGACTATGGCTACACCTTC
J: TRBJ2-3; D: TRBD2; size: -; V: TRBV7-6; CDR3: CASSFGLAGGPGTDTQYF; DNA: TGTGCCAGCAGCTTCGGACTAGCGGGAGGGCCGGGGACAGATACGCAGTATTTT
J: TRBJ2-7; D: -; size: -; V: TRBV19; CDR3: CASMIGAAGTDEQYF; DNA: TGTGCCAGTATGATCGGGGCAGCCGGCACGGACGAGCAGTACTTC
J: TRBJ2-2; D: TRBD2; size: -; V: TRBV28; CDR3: CASKLAGYTGELFF; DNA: TGTGCCAGCAAGTTAGCGGGGTACACCGGGGAGCTGTTTTTT
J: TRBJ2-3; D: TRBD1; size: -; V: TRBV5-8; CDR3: CASSSGTGGGDTQYF; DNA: TGTGCCAGCAGCTCCGGGACAGGGGGTGGAGATACGCAGTATTTT